This entry concerns a single T cell receptor beta chain. Per the original data handling: How many nucleated cells were present was estimated from reference gene primer amplification. Profiled with immunoSEQ multiplex PCR; TCRdb holds only in-frame clones, not every one. V, J and clone size were drawn from that table, and D and trimming were deduced from the DNA. The sample includes 200,000 to 250,000 clones, about three quarters of them seen just once. The sample originates from a study of blood T cell repertoires in COVID-19. At the level of the study: Researchers got acute and convalescent COVID-19 samples from the United States, Italy and Spain. In each case, the material was cDNA or gDNA derived from T cells, B-cell-depleted T cells, or PBMCs.

The CDR3 length is 15 residues. Trimming at V came to 5 bases and at J to 6 bases, leaving 10 bases not matched to a gene. From germline, CDR1 is LGHDT and CDR2 YNNKEL (reference sequence). This chain joins TRBV3-1 (or the pseudogene TRBV3-2) and TRBJ2-1, with 7 bases lining up with TRBD2. The TCR comes from a woman in her seventies with acute or convalescent COVID-19. Source material: peripheral blood. The CDR3 coding sequence is TGTGCCAGCAGCTCGAGTGGGAGGGGCTCCAATGAGCAGTTCTTC. Translated, it gives CASSSSGRGSNEQFF.